The 20 T cell receptor beta chains presented below share a single source sample, sequenced in a study of T cell changes during pregnancy in multiple sclerosis (dated by TCRdb to the late 2010s). Receptor amplification or capture employed the immunoSEQ multiplex PCR assay. TCRdb carries this immuneACCESS record with in-frame sequences only. Its versions omit some clonotypes, under half of them owing to an unresolved V gene in the studies checked, with the rest unexplained. For this sample there are tens of thousands of clones; roughly 87% appear just once. The ten biggest clones cover more than 0.6% of the sample. The starting material was CD4+ T cells from peripheral blood mononuclear cells, obtained in the first trimester of pregnancy. The receptors were gathered from a female donor with multiple sclerosis, enrolled in a pregnancy study.

With regard to this clone: The sample has other DNA sequences that encode this CDR3 too. The chain carries TRBV5-1 and TRBJ1-5; TRBD1 aligns across 8 bases. CDR3 size: 14 residues. The trim removed 4 bases at V and 5 bases at J, leaving 5 bases unmatched. Germline lookup yields CDR1 SGHRS and CDR2 YFSETQ. The CDR3 nucleotides are TGCGCCAGCAGCGTAGGACAGGGCGATCAGCCCCAGCATTTT. It codes for CASSVGQGDQPQHF.

The genes are TRBV11-2 and TRBJ2-3; TRBD2 agrees at 7 bases. The CDR3 is 14 amino acids. Trimming removed 5 bases from V and 1 base from J; junction bases left unmatched: 3. In germline, CDR1 is SGHAT, CDR2 FQNNGV. The CDR3 DNA reads TGTGCCAGCAGCCGGGGGGTGGGCACAGATACGCAGTATTTT. Residues: CASSRGVGTDTQYF.

This chain links TRBV2 with TRBJ1-2, with 8 bases that match TRBD1. This CDR3 has 14 residues. Germline CDR1 reads SNHLY; CDR2 reads FYNNEI. Germline trimming cut 8 bases from V and 8 bases from J; bases unmatched to any gene: 13. The CDR3 DNA follows: TGTGCCAGCCGCCGGACAGGGTCCTATGAGGGCTACACCTTC. It encodes CASRRTGSYEGYTF. The full variable domain, its missing parts supplied by reference TRBV2 and TRBJ1-2, is EPEVTQTPSHQVTQMGQEVILRCVPISNHLYFYWYRQILGQKVEFLVSFYNNEISEKSEIFDDQFSVERPDGSNFTLKIRSTKLEDSAMYFCASRRTGSYEGYTFGSGTRLTVV.

The chain recombines TRBV4-3 with TRBJ2-7, with 9 bases aligning to TRBD2. The V gene end was trimmed by 0 bases and the J gene end by 5 bases; junction bases not matched to a gene: 8. Germline V gives CDR1 LGHNA, CDR2 YSLEER. CDR3 length equals 16 residues. The CDR3 coding sequence is TGCGCCAGCAGCCAAGATTGGACTAGCGCTTCCCACGAGCAGTACTTC. Its protein is CASSQDWTSASHEQYF.

The chain employs TRBV28 and TRBJ2-2, with TRBD2 as a possible D gene (6 bases). The CDR3 length is 14 residues. The V gene's germline CDR1 is MDHEN and CDR2 SYDVKM. Trimming cost V 6 bases and J 2 bases, with 10 bases left between them. This CDR3 is CASSRTINTGELFF. As DNA, the CDR3 is TGTGCCAGCAGCCGGACTATTAACACCGGGGAGCTGTTTTTT.

V usage is TRBV5-6 and J usage is TRBJ2-1, with TRBD2 identical over 11 bases. The CDR3 runs to 16 residues. The V and J ends lost 1 base and 7 bases, in that order; junction bases with no gene match: 7. Germline V lookup: CDR1 SGHDT, CDR2 YYEEEE. The CDR3 coding sequence is TGTGCCAGCAGCTTGATTAGCGGGAGGGCTAGGAATGAGCAGTTCTTC. Translated, it gives CASSLISGRARNEQFF.

As DNA, the CDR3 is TGTGCCAGCATATTCATGACAGGGTACACCGGGGAGCTGTTTTTT. Translating it yields CASIFMTGYTGELFF. This chain connects TRBV27 to TRBJ2-2; 7 nucleotides align to TRBD1. Germline assignment: CDR1 MNHEY and CDR2 SMNVEV (reference sequence). This CDR3 contains 15 residues. The V segment lost 7 bases and the J segment 3 bases; nucleotides outside the gene matches: 8.

The gene calls are TRBV27 and TRBJ1-5; possibly TRBD1 for D (5 bases). The CDR3 length is 15 residues. The germline CDR1 and CDR2 sequences are MNHEY and SMNVEV (reference sequence). Trimming pared 4 bases from V and 1 base from J, leaving 11 bases between. The chain's CDR3 is CASSSRVGSNQPQHF. The CDR3 DNA is TGTGCCAGCAGTTCCAGGGTCGGGAGCAATCAGCCCCAGCATTTT.

This chain connects TRBV4-2 to TRBJ1-3; D gene uncertain. Germline lookup yields CDR1 LGHNA and CDR2 YNFKEQ. V was clipped by 0 bases and J by 0 bases, with 6 bases between them. The CDR3 length is 15 residues. CDR3 in DNA: TGTGCCAGCAGCCAAGACCGGGTCTCTGGAAACACCATATATTTT. Translation: CASSQDRVSGNTIYF.

This chain joins TRBV9 and TRBJ2-2, with 7 bases that match TRBD2. CDR1 SGDLS and CDR2 YYNGEE come from the germline V gene. The CDR3 runs 16 residues. Unmatched junction bases numbered 8, after V lost 2 bases and J lost 4 bases. CDR3 in amino acids: CASSVGGLDGTGELFF. The CDR3 coding sequence is TGTGCCAGCAGCGTCGGAGGACTAGATGGCACCGGGGAGCTGTTTTTT.

This chain joins TRBV30 and TRBJ2-7, with TRBD1 matching over 7 bases. The CDR3 runs to 14 residues. Germline V gene lookup returns CDR1 GTSNPN and CDR2 SVGIG (reference sequence). Trimming took 6 bases from V and 2 from J; bases not matched to a gene: 10. CDR3: CACLSLRGPYEQYF. The CDR3 nucleotides are TGTGCCTGCCTTAGCCTAAGGGGGCCCTACGAGCAGTACTTC. Variable domain in full (rest from reference TRBV30 and TRBJ2-7): SQTIHQWPATLVQPVGSPLSLECTVEGTSNPNLYWYRQAAGRGLQLLFYSVGIGQISSEVPQNLSASRPQDRQFILSSKKLLLSDSGFYLCACLSLRGPYEQYFGPGTRLTVT.

This chain uses TRBV2 with TRBJ2-1; the D is unclear. V was clipped by 5 bases and J by 5 bases, with 10 bases between them. The CDR3 is made up of 13 amino acids. Germline V lookup: CDR1 SNHLY, CDR2 FYNNEI. CDR3 sequence (DNA): TGTGCCAGCAGTCACCCCCGGGACAATGAGCAGTTCTTC. This encodes CASSHPRDNEQFF.

The chain has TRBV11-2 and TRBJ2-2; the D gene is possibly TRBD1 (5 bases). With 4 bases removed from V and 5 bases from J, the gap between germline ends came to 8 bases. Per germline, CDR1 SGHAT and CDR2 FQNNGV. The CDR3 is made up of 13 amino acids. The CDR3 DNA reads TGTGCCAGCAGCTCAAGGGGAACCGGGGAGCTGTTTTTT. Protein sequence: CASSSRGTGELFF. The whole variable domain, filled in from reference TRBV11-2 and TRBJ2-2, reads EAGVAQSPRYKIIEKRQSVAFWCNPISGHATLYWYQQILGQGPKLLIQFQNNGVVDDSQLPKDRFSAERLKGVDSTLKIQPAKLEDSAVYLCASSSRGTGELFFGEGSRLTVL.

The genes are TRBV5-1 and TRBJ2-3; 10 nucleotides agree with TRBD2. The V gene end was trimmed by 0 bases and the J gene end by 5 bases; junction bases not matched to a gene: 6. Germline CDR1 is SGHRS and CDR2 is YFSETQ. The CDR3 contains 16 residues. DNA of the CDR3: TGCGCCAGCAGCTTGGCCCGGGCTAGCGGGAGAGATACGCAGTATTTT. Encoded protein: CASSLARASGRDTQYF.

The rearrangement uses TRBV6-1 and TRBJ1-2; 7 bases match TRBD1. The V segment lost 3 bases and the J segment 2 bases; nucleotides outside the gene matches: 3. Germline V gene sequence: CDR1 MNHNS, CDR2 SASEGT. This CDR3 contains 14 residues. In nucleotides, the CDR3 is TGTGCCAGCAGTGATACAGGGGCGAACTATGGCTACACCTTC. Translation: CASSDTGANYGYTF.

This chain joins TRBV2 and TRBJ1-2; 8 positions agree with TRBD1. This CDR3 is 14 amino acids long. Germline V gives CDR1 SNHLY, CDR2 FYNNEI. The V segment lost 5 bases and the J segment 8 bases; nucleotides outside the gene matches: 10. The CDR3 sequence is CASSRTQGADGYTF. The DNA for the CDR3 is TGTGCCAGCAGTCGAACTCAGGGGGCAGACGGCTACACCTTC.

This clone was found once. The J gene is TRBJ2-7, the V gene TRBV30; 13 nucleotides line up with TRBD2. Germline V gene data show CDR1 as GTSNPN and CDR2 as SVGIG (reference sequence). Trimming cost V 3 bases and J 1 base; bases outside gene matches: 3. The CDR3 is made up of 15 amino acids. CDR3 in DNA: TGTGCCTGGAGGGGGACTAGCGGGGCGTCCTACGAGCAGTACTTC. Protein sequence: CAWRGTSGASYEQYF.

The J gene is TRBJ1-1, the V gene TRBV4-2, with D unclear. V gave up 4 bases and J gave up 1 base, with 4 bases separating them. In germline, CDR1 is LGHNA, CDR2 YNFKEQ. The CDR3 spans 12 residues. The CDR3 nucleotides are TGTGCCAGCAGCCGACAGAACACTGAAGCTTTCTTT. It is translated as CASSRQNTEAFF.

This clone has just a few counts. The V and J genes are TRBV4-3 and TRBJ2-3; D may be TRBD2 (5 bases). Looked up from germline, CDR1 is LGHNA and CDR2 is YSLEER. The V end lost 2 bases, the J end lost 6 bases, and 15 bases lay between the germline ends. The CDR3 sequence is 15 residues long. CDR3 in amino acids: CASSQHSSSSDTQYF. As DNA, the CDR3 is TGCGCCAGCAGCCAACACTCTTCTAGCTCCGATACGCAGTATTTT.

This clone came up once. The genes are TRBV7-2 and TRBJ1-5; D call uncertain. CDR3 size: 16 residues. V shed 1 base and J shed 0 bases, with 10 bases lying between them. CDR1 is SGHTA, CDR2 FQGNSA, per germline. The CDR3 region has the DNA TGTGCCAGCAGCTTAGGGTCGGGTAATAGCAATCAGCCCCAGCATTTT. Residues: CASSLGSGNSNQPQHF.